Sequencing of this TCR beta chain was carried out in a study of T cell responses to AZD1222 COVID-19 vaccine (dated by TCRdb to 2020 to 2022). As for the study more broadly: TCR sequencing covered some 250 trial participants: 207 given two doses of AZD1222 and 26 given two doses of MenACWY control vaccine. Trial participants were enrolled by age into 18-55, 56-69 and 70-plus year subgroups, with roughly 160, 29 and 62 TCR-sequenced participants respectively.

The label giving this sample's time point can be read as: about 28 days (+/-7) after the second vaccine dose. AZD1222 recipients whose second dose came at about 4 weeks and those whose second dose came at about 12 weeks were combined into one group, since spike-specific TCR depth and breadth did not differ between the two schedules. Samples from vaccinated people were obtained from the UK trials COV001 and COV002, which included a single-blind randomized controlled phase 2/3 trial of AZD1222 (ChAdOx1 nCoV-19) in healthy adults. Trial participant PBMC samples were collected at day 0 and day 28 after the second dose for TCRbeta chain sequencing. Points the paper makes about the study in general: A significant rise in spike-specific TCR breadth and depth was observed after two AZD1222 doses relative to day 0 and relative to MenACWY recipients. No day 14 peak-response samples were available, so repertoires were characterized only after the peak T cell response. Participants were mostly white British and included more females than males, and it was suggested by the authors that clonal diversity may have been underestimated. Vaccine-associated CD4 TCRs spanned the whole spike protein, with dominant responses in regions 160-218 and 743-854. Conclusions about previously exposed vaccinees are limited because only five to seven AZD1222 recipients were SARS-CoV-2 seropositive at baseline. Reportedly, almost half of the unique spike-specific TCRs recognized epitopes lying outside the regions that are mutated in the B.1.351 and B.1.1.7 variants. The 56-69-year group was small, and its depth increase did not reach significance, likely because of low power.

The CDR3 regions of human TCRbeta chains were analyzed by immunosequencing. The original methods were these. TCRs in the repertoires were matched against a reference library of SARS-CoV-2-specific TCRs that had been generated with the MIRA antigen-specificity platform. Breadth was defined as the fraction of unique TCRs that were SARS-CoV-2-associated. Depth was defined as the fraction of total T cells that were SARS-CoV-2-associated. Using the MIRA data, every spike-specific TCR was mapped to the spike region that the TCR reacted to and assigned to either a CD4 or a CD8 class. Log10-transformed breadth and depth values were compared by one-way ANOVA with Sidak's multiple comparisons tests. Entries here come from immuneACCESS through TCRdb and include only in-frame sequences with V and J called. Some clones fail to appear in such tables; in the studies checked, an unresolved V gene covers under half of the shortfall, and the cause of the remainder is unknown. The V and J calls and clone size come from that table; D and trimming were worked out from the DNA. Within this sample are over 55,000 clones, with 65% to 80% of them counted one time only. The biggest ten clones account for less than 4.5% of the sample.

A remark on this clone: Its antigen is unknown. There are no base qualities to consult, and no much larger clone falls within one base.

This specimen consisted of peripheral blood, obtained 28 days after the second AZD1222 dose. The receptor comes from an adult who received the AZD1222 COVID-19 vaccine.

The DNA sequence is given as TGTGCCAGCAGTGAAAATCACCCGCCCGGAGAGACCCAGTACTTC. Translated, it reads CASSENHPPGETQYF. Here the chain combines TRBV2 and TRBJ2-5; the D gene remains uncertain. The CDR3, from cysteine to phenylalanine, totals 15 residues. CDR3 DNA only is kept here, 45 bases in frame from base 1. Deletion took 2 bases off V and 4 bases off J, with a span of 14 bases between the germline ends. Sequences SNHLY (CDR1) and FYNNEI (CDR2) are obtained from the germline V gene.